A single sample gave rise to the 29 T cell receptor beta chains below, sequenced in a study of breast tumors, draining lymph nodes, adjacent tissues (dated by TCRdb to the mid-2010s). Receptors were amplified or captured by multiplex PCR. Instrument used: Illumina HiSeq 2000. TCRdb took the public reads, trimmed them with fastp at Q25, ran MiXCR for clone calling and kept in-frame beta chains. CDR3 protein sequences are deduplicated, and each keeps its most common genes and DNA. Recorded for this sample are about 230,000 distinct CDR3 sequences; roughly 32% of them occurred a single time. The leading ten clones occupy about 1.4% of the sample. The lymph node samples were taken from the axillary draining lymph nodes of breast cancer patients. Material: axillary lymph node tissue. Receptors originate from a female donor with breast cancer. Some clones in this sample may be carry-over from other donors' samples.

This clonotype was counted ten times or more. The rearrangement links TRBV20-1 to TRBJ2-2; a possible D gene is TRBD2 (7 bases). Germline-derived CDR1 and CDR2 are DFQATT and SNEGSKA (reference sequence). Trimming pared 6 bases from V and 10 bases from J, leaving 24 bases between. The CDR3 is 15 amino acids. This CDR3 reads CSATKSGTPPEELFF. CDR3 DNA sequence: TGCAGTGCAACGAAAAGCGGGACACCACCTGAGGAGCTGTTTTTT.

This clonotype was found many times. At one end the junction does not follow the germline gene, possibly because of a read error. The V and J genes are TRBV6-6 and TRBJ1-6, with a tentative D call TRBD1 (6 bases). The CDR3 covers 15 residues. In germline, CDR1 is MNHNY, CDR2 SVGAGI (reference sequence). The CDR3 DNA is TGTGCCAGCAGTCACTCCGGGGGGCTGAATTCACCCCTCCACTTT. Residues: CASSHSGGLNSPLHF.

As concerns this clonotype: One junction end disagrees with the germline gene, perhaps due to a read error. The gene calls are TRBV24-1 and TRBJ1-6; the D is unclear. CDR3 length: 16 amino acids. CDR1 and CDR2 from the germline V gene are KGHDR and SFDVKD. The CDR3 spells CATSAPAGGLNSPPHF. CDR3 in DNA: TGTGCCACCAGTGCCCCTGCGGGTGGGCTAAATTCACCCCCCCACTTT.

This clonotype was detected ten times or more. The chain uses TRBV18 and TRBJ2-7; possible D gene TRBD2, 6 bases. Per germline, CDR1 KGHSH and CDR2 LQKENI. V was cut by 3 bases and J by 2 bases, with 14 bases left in between. This CDR3 region has 15 residues. The CDR3 region has the DNA TGTGCCAGCTCACCCGGGCGGGAAGCCCCCTACGAGCAGTACTTC. Its protein is CASSPGREAPYEQYF.

This clonotype was seen a single time. V gene TRBV4-1 combines with J gene TRBJ2-5; 12 bases match TRBD2. Germline CDR1 and CDR2: MGHRA and YSYEKL. J was trimmed by 4 bases and V by 1 base; bases with no gene match: 4. The CDR3 consists of 16 residues. The CDR3: CASSQGLAGVAETQYF. The DNA of the CDR3 is TGCGCCAGCAGCCAAGGACTAGCGGGAGTTGCAGAGACCCAGTACTTC.

The chain employs TRBV28 and TRBJ1-2; TRBD1 might be the D (6 bases). Germline assignment: CDR1 MDHEN and CDR2 SYDVKM. This CDR3 region has 14 residues. Trimming left V 6 bases short and J 4 bases short, with 15 bases between. This CDR3 reads CASSIPGASYGYTF. The CDR3, as DNA: TGTGCCAGCAGCATCCCGGGGGCTAGCTATGGCTACACCTTC.

To note about this clonotype: A much more abundant neighbour one base away suggests this may be a read error. V is TRBV11-3 and J is TRBJ2-5; D is unresolved. The CDR3 loop spans 11 amino acids. Germline CDR1 reads SGHNT; CDR2 reads YENEEA. The CDR3 DNA reads as TGTGCCAGCAGGTCGCAAGAGACCCCGTACTTC. Its translation is CASRSQETPYF.

Many counts were recorded for this clonotype. This chain links TRBV18 with TRBJ2-1; TRBD1 is a possible D gene (5 bases). This CDR3 is built from 14 residues. Trimming stripped 2 bases from V and 5 bases from J, with 10 bases between. Germline CDR1 and CDR2: KGHSH and LQKENI. CDR3 in amino acids: CASSPFAGNNEQFF. In DNA form, the CDR3 reads TGTGCCAGCTCACCATTCGCAGGGAACAATGAGCAGTTCTTC. The full variable domain, completed using reference TRBV18 and TRBJ2-1, is NAGVMQNPRHLVRRRGQEARLRCSPMKGHSHVYWYRQLPEEGLKFMVYLQKENIIDESGMPKERFSAEFPKEGPSILRIQQVVRGDSAAYFCASSPFAGNNEQFFGPGTRLTVL.

This clonotype was seen once. It is likely a read error, because the conserved phenylalanine at the end of the CDR3 is missing. This chain links TRBV15 with TRBJ1-2; D perhaps matches TRBD1 (5 bases). The germline V gene has CDR1 LNHNV and CDR2 YYDKDF (reference sequence). V lost 1 base, J lost 7 bases, and 13 bases lay in between. The CDR3 consists of 14 residues. In DNA form, the CDR3 reads TGTGCCACCAGCAGAGGTGGCAAGAGGGGTGGCTACACCCTC. This sequence encodes CATSRGGKRGGYTL.

There are many counts of this clonotype. A read error may explain this, as a much larger clone is one base away. The chain has TRBV7-9 and TRBJ2-5; 9 bases agree with TRBD2. The CDR3 is made up of 15 amino acids. The germline V gene encodes CDR1 SEHNR and CDR2 FQNEAQ (reference sequence). The CDR3 DNA follows: TGTGCCAGCAGCTTACAGCGGGAGGTCCGGGAGACCCAGCACTTC. Amino acid sequence: CASSLQREVRETQHF.

This clonotype was seen only a few times. The V gene is TRBV5-4, the J gene TRBJ1-1, with TRBD1 identical over 10 bases. This CDR3 is built from 14 residues. CDR1 is SGHNT and CDR2 is YYREEE in the germline V gene (reference sequence). The ends lost 4 bases at V and 7 bases at J; junction bases unmatched: 7. The CDR3 nucleotides read TGTGCCAGCAGCCACCCCGGACAGGGGGATGAAGCTTTCTTT. It yields the protein CASSHPGQGDEAFF.

This clonotype was seen at least ten times. V gene TRBV20-1 combines with J gene TRBJ2-7, with D tentatively TRBD1 (5 bases). V lost 6 bases to trimming and J lost 2 bases, with 14 bases between them. CDR1 is DFQATT and CDR2 is SNEGSKA in the germline V gene (reference sequence). This CDR3 spans 13 amino acids. CDR3 in DNA: TGCAGTGCACGCCCGACAGCTGCCTACGAGCAGTACTTC. Its translation: CSARPTAAYEQYF.

This chain connects TRBV5-1 to TRBJ1-2, with TRBD1 matching 8 bases. From germline, CDR1 is SGHRS and CDR2 YFSETQ. The CDR3 runs 15 residues. The ends lost 4 bases at V and 9 bases at J; junction bases unmatched: 14. The CDR3 loop reads CASSVQGQVSSSYTF. The CDR3 DNA follows: TGCGCCAGCAGCGTACAGGGACAGGTTTCTAGTAGCTACACCTTC.

In this sample, this clonotype turned up many times. V and J are TRBV20-1 and TRBJ2-1, with D possibly TRBD1 on 5 matching bases. V was shortened by 3 bases and J by 5 bases, with 17 bases between the two germline ends. Germline V gene data show CDR1 as DFQATT and CDR2 as SNEGSKA (reference sequence). The CDR3 runs 15 residues. CDR3 in amino acids: CSARTRRGLNNEQFF. CDR3 DNA: TGCAGTGCTAGGACGAGAAGGGGCCTCAACAATGAGCAGTTCTTC.

On this clonotype: A much larger clone lies one base from this, so it may be a read error. The V call is TRBV20-1, the J call TRBJ2-1; D gene ambiguous. Trimming shortened V by 3 bases and J by 3 bases, and 12 bases separated the two germline ends. Germline values: CDR1 DFQATT, CDR2 SNEGSKA (reference sequence). There are 14 residues in the CDR3. The CDR3 bases are TGCAGTGCTAGGGAGATCGACGTCTACAATGAGCAGTTCTTC. Translating it yields CSAREIDVYNEQFF.

This clonotype has ten or more counts. The chain recombines TRBV10-3 with TRBJ2-7, with 8 nucleotides matching TRBD2. The CDR3 has 14 residues. Trimming removed 0 bases from V and 6 bases from J; junction bases left unmatched: 4. Looked up from germline, CDR1 is ENHRY and CDR2 is SYGVKD. CDR3 protein: CAISESAGLVEQYF. CDR3 in DNA: TGTGCCATCAGTGAGTCAGCGGGACTAGTCGAGCAGTACTTC.

This clonotype was seen many times. The genes are TRBV20-1 and TRBJ2-3, with TRBD2 identical over 12 bases. This CDR3 is 18 amino acids long. Germline-derived CDR1 and CDR2 are DFQATT and SNEGSKA (reference sequence). After removal of 0 bases from V and 4 bases from J, the junction contained 11 bases not matched to a gene. The CDR3 here is CSARDHGTSGRWADTQYF. The CDR3 DNA follows: TGCAGTGCTAGAGATCATGGTACTAGCGGGAGGTGGGCAGATACGCAGTATTTT.

The rearrangement joins TRBV2 to TRBJ2-3, with D maybe TRBD1 (6 bases). CDR1 and CDR2 (germline): SNHLY, FYNNEI. Trimming took 3 bases from V and 6 from J, leaving 16 bases between them. The CDR3 runs to 15 residues. CDR3 loop: CASSDRGRGLDTQYF. DNA for the CDR3: TGTGCCAGCAGTGACCGGGGCAGGGGCCTGGATACGCAGTATTTT.

This clonotype has a single count. The V gene is TRBV4-1, the J gene TRBJ2-3; D might be TRBD2 (6 bases). Germline V gene data show CDR1 as MGHRA and CDR2 as YSYEKL. The ends were cut back, 3 bases at V and 1 base at J, with 11 bases in the middle. The CDR3 contains 15 residues. The CDR3 sequence: CASSQGGWGTDTQYF. DNA of the CDR3: TGCGCCAGCAGCCAGGGAGGCTGGGGCACAGATACGCAGTATTTT.

This clonotype was seen many times. The gene calls are TRBV19 and TRBJ1-3, with D uncertain. CDR1 and CDR2 (germline): LNHDA, SQIVND (reference sequence). The ends were cut back, 11 bases at V and 4 bases at J, with 18 bases in the middle. This CDR3 spans 14 amino acids. In nucleotides, the CDR3 is TGTGCCTCCAAGACCGGGCAGGCGGGAAACACCATATATTTT. Translated, it gives CASKTGQAGNTIYF.

This clonotype has at least ten counts. The chain carries TRBV5-1 and TRBJ2-7; the match to TRBD2 covers 10 bases. The CDR3 runs 15 residues. Germline loops: CDR1 SGHRS, CDR2 YFSETQ. The J segment lost 7 bases and the V segment lost 1 base, leaving 8 bases of the junction unmatched. The CDR3 DNA follows: TGCGCCAGCAGCTTGATGCTAGCGGGAGATAGTGAGCAGTACTTC. The encoded protein is CASSLMLAGDSEQYF. Filled out from reference TRBV5-1 and TRBJ2-7, the complete variable domain reads KAGVTQTPRYLIKTRGQQVTLSCSPISGHRSVSWYQQTPGQGLQFLFEYFSETQRNKGNFPGRFSGRQFSNSRSEMNVSTLELGDSALYLCASSLMLAGDSEQYFGPGTRLTVT.

This clonotype has ten or more counts. The J gene is TRBJ1-5, the V gene TRBV5-6, with 7 nucleotides matching TRBD1. CDR3 length equals 16 residues. V lost 2 bases and J lost 4; bases outside the gene matches: 9. Germline V lookup: CDR1 SGHDT, CDR2 YYEEEE. The CDR3 nucleotides are TGTGCCAGCAGCTTTTGGGGGAACAGGGGTAATCAGCCCCAGCATTTT. Translating gives CASSFWGNRGNQPQHF.

V usage is TRBV5-6 and J usage is TRBJ2-2, with 7 bases matching TRBD2. This CDR3 region has 18 residues. CDR1 and CDR2 (germline): SGHDT, YYEEEE. V trimming: 4 bases; J trimming: 1 base; junction bases outside the gene matches: 13. Here the CDR3 DNA reads TGTGCCAGCAGCCCAACTAGCGCGAGGGTTCTGAACACCGGGGAGCTGTTTTTT. Amino acid sequence: CASSPTSARVLNTGELFF.

This clonotype was detected ten times or more. The chain is built from TRBV6-5 and TRBJ1-6; 8 positions agree with TRBD1. V lost 6 bases to trimming and J lost 8 bases; unmatched junction nucleotides: 9. The CDR3 loop spans 15 amino acids. Per the germline V gene, CDR1 is MNHEY and CDR2 is SVGAGI. CDR3 DNA: TGTGCCAGCAGACCCCCGACAGGGGAAGATTCACCCCTCCACTTT. Its protein is CASRPPTGEDSPLHF.

The chain is built from TRBV6-5 and TRBJ1-2; maybe TRBD1 (6 bases). V was pared by 5 bases and J by 4 bases, with 14 bases between. This CDR3 has 14 amino acids. CDR1 is MNHEY, CDR2 SVGAGI, per germline. The CDR3 protein is CASSQRGVGYGYTF. CDR3 bases: TGTGCCAGCAGTCAGAGGGGGGTCGGCTATGGCTACACCTTC.

The sample holds many counts of this clonotype. The chain uses TRBV20-1 and TRBJ2-1; TRBD2 agrees at 8 bases. The V gene's germline CDR1 is DFQATT and CDR2 SNEGSKA (reference sequence). The CDR3 covers 11 residues. V trimming: 6 bases; J trimming: 9 bases; junction bases outside the gene matches: 4. The CDR3 bases are TGCAGTGCGGTAGCGGGAATTGAGCAGTTCTTC. This codes for CSAVAGIEQFF.

The chain joins TRBV20-1 to TRBJ2-1, with 14 bases fitting TRBD2. The germline gives CDR1 DFQATT, CDR2 SNEGSKA (reference sequence). The CDR3 runs 18 residues. V gave up 4 bases and J gave up 4 bases; unmatched junction bases: 12. The CDR3 loop is CSAKGLAGEGHCYNEQFF. The DNA for the CDR3 is TGCAGTGCTAAGGGACTAGCGGGAGAGGGGCATTGTTACAATGAGCAGTTCTTC.

This clonotype occurred many times. The rearrangement uses TRBV6-2 or TRBV6-3 and TRBJ2-1; a weak D match, TRBD2 (5 bases). Germline values: CDR1 MNHEY, CDR2 SVGEGT. The CDR3 is 14 amino acids. The V end was cut by 2 bases, the J end by 9 bases, with 14 bases between. The CDR3, as DNA: TGTGCCAGCAGTTACCTGAGAGGGAAGGGTGAGCAGTTCTTC. Translation: CASSYLRGKGEQFF.

In its sample, this clonotype was seen many times. The rearrangement uses TRBV6-1 and TRBJ2-6, with D possibly TRBD1 on 6 matching bases. The CDR3 is 14 residues long. V lost 8 bases to trimming and J lost 4 bases, with 12 bases between them. In germline, CDR1 is MNHNS, CDR2 SASEGT. The CDR3, as DNA: TGTGCCAGCCAGGGGTCAACGGGGGCCAACGTCCTGACTTTC. Its protein product is CASQGSTGANVLTF.